This T cell receptor (beta chain) was observed in a study of T cell responses to AZD1222 COVID-19 vaccine. The overall study: Investigators merged groups given second doses at roughly 4 or roughly 12 weeks.

Method: immunoSEQ multiplex PCR; TCRdb's copy keeps in-frame clones and lacks some. The repertoire holds approximately 130,000 clones, roughly 93% seen once, with roughly 0.9% in the top ten. Turning to this clone: Its antigen is unknown.

General study points: Repertoire collection took place solely once the T cell response had peaked.

This CDR3 has 14 residues. Trimming at V came to 3 bases and at J to 8 bases, leaving 7 bases not matched to a gene. Looked up from germline, CDR1 is SNHLY and CDR2 is FYNNEI. The chain has TRBV2 and TRBJ2-1; TRBD1 aligns across 7 bases. This sequence was found in an adult in good health. Sequenced here: peripheral blood, sampled on day 0 of AZD1222 vaccination. The CDR3 DNA sequence: TGTGCCAGCAGTGACGAGACAGGGTTTGATGAGCAGTTCTTC. Translation: CASSDETGFDEQFF.